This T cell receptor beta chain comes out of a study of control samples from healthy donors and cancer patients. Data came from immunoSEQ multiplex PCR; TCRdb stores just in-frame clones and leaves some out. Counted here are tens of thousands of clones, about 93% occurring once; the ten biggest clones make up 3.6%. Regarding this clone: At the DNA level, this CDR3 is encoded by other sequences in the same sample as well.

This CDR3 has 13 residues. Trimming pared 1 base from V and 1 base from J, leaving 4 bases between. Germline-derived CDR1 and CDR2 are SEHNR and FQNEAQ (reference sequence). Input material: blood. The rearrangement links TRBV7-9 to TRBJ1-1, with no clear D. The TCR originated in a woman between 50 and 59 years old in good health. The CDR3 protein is CASSLGENTEAFF. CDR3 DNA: TGTGCCAGCAGCTTAGGGGAGAACACTGAAGCTTTCTTT.